This TCR beta chain was sequenced in a study of T-cell reconstitution after alpha-beta-depleted transplantation in children. The sample holds many counts of this clonotype. A library of TCRbeta sequences, prepared with unique molecular identifiers, was generated. Using its own MiXCR run on the PCR reads, TCRdb lists one record per CDR3 protein. Among under 300,000 distinct CDR3 sequences, roughly 10% were seen once, and the ten largest hold less than 25%. The V gene lost 6 bases and the J gene lost 6 bases, with 15 bases spanning the gap. The CDR3 loop spans 12 amino acids. CDR1 DFQATT and CDR2 SNEGSKA come from the germline V gene (reference sequence).

The sequence came from a male patient between 2 and 10 years old who had a stem cell transplant for chronic granulomatous disease, so the T cells may come from the graft donor. The chain is built from TRBV20-1 and TRBJ2-7; perhaps TRBD1 as D (7 bases). Specimen: peripheral blood, collected 180 days after TCRalphabeta/CD19-depleted stem cell transplant. The CDR3 sequence: CSAPGQGGEQYF. The CDR3, as DNA: TGCAGTGCCCCTGGGCAGGGGGGCGAGCAGTACTTC.